This T cell receptor (beta chain) derives from a study of blood T cells in healthy people across ages. Study observations and caveats: PBMCs were not sorted, which prevented a conclusive comparison of naive versus antigen-experienced cells.

Through a sample-barcoded 5' primer and a J-beta primer mix, a second PCR was run for roughly 7 to 12 cycles. Tagging of each cDNA molecule was performed by a template-switch adaptor with 12 random nucleotides. MiXCR, applied by TCRdb to the 5' RACE reads, yields one record per CDR3 protein. The table includes about 970,000 distinct CDR3 sequences, 51% detected once. Only a few counts were recorded for this clonotype. The target antigen is unknown. The authors extracted at least 5 micrograms of total RNA per sample. Germline V gene data show CDR1 as SEHNR and CDR2 as FQNEAQ (reference sequence). V was shortened by 5 bases and J by 3 bases, with 20 bases between the two germline ends. This CDR3 has 16 residues.

The receptor was isolated from a woman between 55 and 75 years old in good health. This sequence joins TRBV7-9 and TRBJ2-7, with a weak D call TRBD1 (6 bases). Material for sequencing was blood. The CDR3 is CASSPGRGPRNYEQYF. The CDR3 DNA reads TGTGCCAGCAGCCCCGGCAGGGGTCCACGTAACTACGAGCAGTACTTC.